A single sample gave rise to the 20 T cell receptor beta chains below, sequenced in a study of spatial heterogeneity in lung cancer. Time point reported: blood at routine non-recurrence follow-up after resection. In each case, whole RNA from tumor, nontumor lung or frozen PBMC was sequenced unsorted. In TCRdb, the 5' RACE reads were re-called with MiXCR into one record per CDR3 protein. This sample carries about 120,000 distinct CDR3 sequences, roughly an eighth of them seen once, and the ten largest clones take roughly 17%. The material sequenced was PBMCs, taken at follow-up. The source is a male donor with early-stage non-small cell lung cancer.

The chain recombines TRBV24-1 with TRBJ2-1, with D possibly being TRBD1 or TRBD2 (5 bases each). V was trimmed by 9 bases and J by 0 bases, leaving 17 bases between them. CDR1 and CDR2 from the germline V gene are KGHDR and SFDVKD. The CDR3 loop spans 16 amino acids. This chain's CDR3 is CATSSSWGSSYNEQFF. Written as DNA, the CDR3 is TGTGCCACCTCAAGCAGTTGGGGGAGCTCCTACAATGAGCAGTTCTTC.

The CDR3 loop is CASREPGQTYEQYF. CDR3 bases: TGTGCCAGCAGGGAACCGGGACAGACCTACGAGCAGTACTTC. This chain connects TRBV12-3 or TRBV12-4 to TRBJ2-7, with TRBD1 matching over 7 bases. V was clipped by 6 bases and J by 2 bases; unmatched bases: 7. The CDR3 length is 14 residues.

This clonotype was seen many times. The chain links TRBV29-1 to TRBJ2-3; 13 nucleotides agree with TRBD2. The junction had 7 bases not matched to a gene; V was cut back by 2 bases and J by 5 bases. The germline V gene encodes CDR1 SQVTM and CDR2 ANQGSEA. The CDR3 has 16 amino acids. The CDR3 sequence is CSVEHRLAGGLDTQYF. CDR3 nucleotides: TGCAGCGTTGAACATCGACTAGCGGGGGGCCTAGATACGCAGTATTTT.

There are a few counts of this clonotype. The rearrangement uses TRBV20-1 and TRBJ1-6; D possibly corresponds to TRBD1 (5 bases). Germline assignment: CDR1 DFQATT and CDR2 SNEGSKA (reference sequence). The V end was cut by 3 bases, the J end by 10 bases, with 10 bases between. The CDR3 is 12 amino acids. For the CDR3, the DNA is TGCAGTGCTAGGGGGGAAGCCTCACCCCTCCACTTT. Its translation is CSARGEASPLHF.

This clonotype has ten or more counts. The chain recombines TRBV20-1 with TRBJ2-3, with a possible D match to TRBD2 (6 bases). The V end was cut by 5 bases, the J end by 2 bases, with 14 bases between. The CDR3 is made up of 14 amino acids. Looked up from germline, CDR1 is DFQATT and CDR2 is SNEGSKA (reference sequence). For the CDR3, the DNA is TGCAGTGCTTTACCGGGACTCTCCACAGATACGCAGTATTTT. Its translation is CSALPGLSTDTQYF.

The sample holds one count of this clonotype. The chain recombines TRBV7-9 with TRBJ1-4; 8 bases match TRBD1. V shed 5 bases, J shed 4 bases, and the junction held 3 bases outside the gene matches. Germline CDR1 reads SEHNR; CDR2 reads FQNEAQ (reference sequence). This CDR3 contains 14 residues. The CDR3 sequence: CASSRTGNNEKLFF. DNA for the CDR3: TGTGCCAGCAGCCGGACAGGGAATAATGAAAAACTGTTTTTT. The full variable domain, completed using reference TRBV7-9 and TRBJ1-4, is DTGVSQNPRHKITKRGQNVTFRCDPISEHNRLYWYRQTLGQGPEFLTYFQNEAQLEKSRLLSDRFSAERPKGSFSTLEIQRTEQGDSAMYLCASSRTGNNEKLFFGSGTQLSVL.

This clonotype was detected ten times or more. The chain couples TRBV6-5 to TRBJ1-1; D gene ambiguous. Germline CDR1 reads MNHEY; CDR2 reads SVGAGI. Between the trimmed V and J ends, which lost 0 bases and 0 bases, there was a span of 11 bases. The CDR3 is made up of 16 amino acids. The CDR3 sequence: CASSYSPLRLNTEAFF. The CDR3, as DNA: TGTGCCAGCAGTTACTCCCCGTTAAGGCTGAACACTGAAGCTTTCTTT.

The chain is built from TRBV7-8 and TRBJ1-1; 12 positions match TRBD1. Per germline, CDR1 SGHVS and CDR2 FQNEAQ. CDR3 length: 16 residues. V shed 4 bases and J 4 bases; nucleotides not matched to a gene: 7. CDR3 coding DNA: TGTGCCAGCAGCTGGGGACAGGGGGCGTTAGGCACTGAAGCTTTCTTT. Protein: CASSWGQGALGTEAFF. The full variable domain, in which reference TRBV7-8 and TRBJ1-1 provide the parts outside the CDR3, is GAGVSQSPRYKVAKRGQDVALRCDPISGHVSLFWYQQALGQGPEFLTYFQNEAQLDKSGLPSDRFFAERPEGSVSTLKIQRTQQEDSAVYLCASSWGQGALGTEAFFGQGTRLTVV.

This clonotype was seen a few times. The chain is built from TRBV5-1 and TRBJ2-2; 8 bases match TRBD1. Germline V CDR1 and CDR2: SGHRS, YFSETQ. V shed 0 bases and J 7 bases; nucleotides not matched to a gene: 5. The CDR3 sequence is 15 residues long. The chain's CDR3 is CASSLGRQGSGELFF. The CDR3 DNA sequence: TGCGCCAGCAGCTTGGGAAGACAGGGGAGCGGGGAGCTGTTTTTT.

This clonotype occurred many times. The chain uses TRBV29-1 and TRBJ1-5; possibly TRBD1 for D (5 bases). This CDR3 has 13 residues. Deletions cut 3 bases from V and 3 bases from J, with 9 bases between. CDR1 and CDR2 (germline): SQVTM, ANQGSEA. CDR3 amino acids: CSVEDTYNQPQHF. The CDR3 nucleotides are TGCAGCGTTGAGGACACCTACAATCAGCCCCAGCATTTT.

J is TRBJ1-5 and V is TRBV6-5; 9 nucleotides agree with TRBD1. Germline CDR1 reads MNHEY; CDR2 reads SVGAGI. CDR3 length: 14 amino acids. Trimming at V came to 4 bases and at J to 6 bases, leaving 4 bases not matched to a gene. CDR3 in amino acids: CASSWGQGRQPQHF. Written as DNA, the CDR3 is TGTGCCAGCAGTTGGGGACAGGGTCGTCAGCCCCAGCATTTT.

This clonotype was seen a handful of times. Germline is not matched at one junction end, which may reflect a read error. CDR3 nucleotides: TGTGCTAGCAGCCGACATTTAAACACTGAAGCTTTCTTT. Encoded protein: CASSRHLNTEAFF. The genes are TRBV7-7 and TRBJ1-1; D is unclear. Germline V gene sequence: CDR1 SSHAT, CDR2 FNYEAQ (reference sequence). The CDR3 extends over 13 amino acids.

This clonotype was detected many times. This rearrangement joins TRBV19 to TRBJ1-2, with D hard to call. The germline V gene encodes CDR1 LNHDA and CDR2 SQIVND (reference sequence). V dropped 3 bases and J dropped 5 bases, with 13 bases sitting between them. This CDR3 spans 14 amino acids. The CDR3 spells CASSIEAGRYGYTF. CDR3 nucleotide sequence: TGTGCCAGTAGTATTGAGGCCGGACGGTATGGCTACACCTTC. Full variable domain (outside the CDR3, taken from reference TRBV19 and TRBJ1-2): DGGITQSPKYLFRKEGQNVTLSCEQNLNHDAMYWYRQDPGQGLRLIYYSQIVNDFQKGDIAEGYSVSREKKESFPLTVTSAQKNPTAFYLCASSIEAGRYGYTFGSGTRLTVV.

Turning to this clonotype: The junction differs from germline at one of its ends, possibly a read error. The chain is built from TRBV15 and TRBJ2-3, with 9 bases identical to TRBD1. The CDR3 extends over 16 amino acids. From germline, CDR1 is LNHNV and CDR2 YYDKDF (reference sequence). CDR3 nucleotide sequence: TGTGCCACCAGGAGAGGCGACAGGGGGTCCACAGATACGCAGTATTTT. Residues: CATRRGDRGSTDTQYF.

A few counts support this clonotype. V usage is TRBV5-7 and J usage is TRBJ1-2; D uncertain. TRBV5-7 is known as an ORF, though its function is uncertain. The CDR3 extends over 12 amino acids. With 4 bases removed from V and 2 bases from J, the gap between germline ends came to 6 bases. CDR3 in amino acids: CASSIDNYGYTF. CDR3 DNA: TGTGCCAGCAGCATAGACAACTATGGCTACACCTTC.

The CDR3 region has the DNA TGTGCCAGCAGCTCCGGGGCAAACCTTGGTTCACCCCTCCACTTT. Translation gives CASSSGANLGSPLHF. This chain connects TRBV7-9 to TRBJ1-6; tentatively, D is TRBD1 (5 bases). The CDR3 is made up of 15 amino acids. From germline, CDR1 is SEHNR and CDR2 FQNEAQ (reference sequence). Trimming removed 4 bases from V and 9 bases from J, with 16 bases in between.

In its sample, this clonotype was seen many times. The J gene is TRBJ2-1, the V gene TRBV24-1; the D gene is possibly TRBD1 (5 bases). Trimming removed 1 base from V and 4 bases from J, with 7 bases in between. Looked up from germline, CDR1 is KGHDR and CDR2 is SFDVKD. CDR3 length: 14 amino acids. Here the CDR3 reads CATSDFTGYNEQFF. In DNA, the CDR3 is TGTGCCACCAGTGATTTTACAGGATACAATGAGCAGTTCTTC.

V usage is TRBV28 and J usage is TRBJ1-4; 9 bases match TRBD1. The V gene's germline CDR1 is MDHEN and CDR2 SYDVKM. V shed 6 bases and J 7 bases; nucleotides not matched to a gene: 9. The CDR3 has 15 residues. The CDR3 sequence is CASRDRDRVVEKLFF. The DNA of the CDR3 is TGTGCCAGCAGGGACCGGGACAGGGTGGTTGAAAAACTGTTTTTT.

In this sample, this clonotype turned up a few times. CDR3 protein: CASSLYDRVGNEQFF. The DNA for the CDR3 is TGTGCCAGCAGCTTATACGACAGGGTCGGCAATGAGCAGTTCTTC. The rearrangement links TRBV7-9 to TRBJ2-1; 7 bases are a match to TRBD1. Germline loops: CDR1 SEHNR, CDR2 FQNEAQ (reference sequence). This CDR3 comprises 15 residues. V lost 2 bases to trimming and J lost 6 bases; unmatched junction nucleotides: 7.

This clonotype showed up many times. The chain joins TRBV20-1 to TRBJ2-1; 10 bases align to TRBD2. CDR1 and CDR2 from the germline V gene are DFQATT and SNEGSKA (reference sequence). J gave up 6 bases and V 6 bases, and 5 bases lay outside the gene matches. The CDR3 has 13 amino acids. In DNA, the CDR3 is TGCAGTGCGCAGCGGGGGGGGAGCAATGAGCAGTTCTTC. Translating it yields CSAQRGGSNEQFF.